Listed here are 23 T cell receptor beta chains from one sample, sequenced in a study of vaccination and CD4 T cells after COVID-19. The antigens for these receptors are not known. The study sequenced cultured CD4+ T cell DNA using the Oncomine TCR Beta short-read assay. A single record per CDR3 protein comes from TCRdb applying MiXCR to the PCR reads. Here the sample spans over 10,000 distinct CDR3 sequences, around 59% being singletons. Stated treatment: approximately 9-day PBMC culture with coronavirus spike peptide pools or control peptides (ViraFEST assay). Sequences were obtained from CD4+ T cells from blood, cultured in vitro. Receptors were obtained from a human donor who had recovered from COVID-19.

This clonotype was seen a single time. The chain uses TRBV20-1 and TRBJ2-1; D remains ambiguous. The CDR3 has 13 amino acids. V lost 3 bases and J lost 4, with 10 bases in between. Germline-derived CDR1 and CDR2 are DFQATT and SNEGSKA (reference sequence). This CDR3 is CSARGRPYNEQFF. CDR3 sequence (DNA): TGCAGTGCTAGGGGCCGGCCTTACAATGAGCAGTTCTTC.

This clonotype was picked up a small number of times. V gene TRBV6-1 combines with J gene TRBJ2-1; D possibly uses TRBD1 or TRBD2 (5 bases each). CDR3 length equals 14 residues. V lost 6 bases and J lost 6, with 15 bases in between. Germline CDR1 and CDR2: MNHNS and SASEGT. The CDR3 is CASRRSGALNEQFF. In DNA, the CDR3 is TGTGCCAGCAGGCGTTCCGGGGCCCTCAATGAGCAGTTCTTC.

The rearrangement links TRBV24-1 to TRBJ2-2, with D tentatively TRBD1 (6 bases). The CDR3 loop spans 14 amino acids. Trimming removed 2 bases at V and 3 bases at J, with 6 bases between. Germline V gives CDR1 KGHDR, CDR2 SFDVKD. The CDR3 nucleotides are TGTGCCACCAGTGATTACAGGGACACCGGGGAGCTGTTTTTT. Translated: CATSDYRDTGELFF.

This clonotype occurred a few times. V usage is TRBV20-1 and J usage is TRBJ2-2; D is perhaps TRBD1 (5 bases). With 6 bases removed from V and 4 bases from J, the gap between germline ends came to 12 bases. CDR3 length: 13 residues. In germline, CDR1 is DFQATT, CDR2 SNEGSKA (reference sequence). DNA of the CDR3: TGCAGTGCCCTCGAAGGGGTCACCGGGGAGCTGTTTTTT. Its translation: CSALEGVTGELFF.

This chain connects TRBV5-4 to TRBJ2-3; TRBD1 agrees at 9 bases. Germline V gene lookup returns CDR1 SGHNT and CDR2 YYREEE (reference sequence). The CDR3 totals 15 residues. The junction had 8 bases not matched to a gene; V was cut back by 5 bases and J by 4 bases. The CDR3, as DNA: TGTGCCAGCAGGACTACACAGGGGGCCCCAGATACGCAGTATTTT. This gives the protein CASRTTQGAPDTQYF.

The gene calls are TRBV6-1 and TRBJ2-2; the D is unclear. The CDR3 runs 12 residues. Trimming took off 4 bases at V and 5 bases at J, with 5 bases between the two ends. In germline, CDR1 is MNHNS, CDR2 SASEGT. CDR3 in amino acids: CASSGPTGELFF. The CDR3 nucleotides are TGTGCCAGCAGTGGACCTACCGGGGAGCTGTTTTTT.

The CDR3 loop reads CAISQTGPTEAFF. The CDR3 coding sequence is TGTGCCATCAGCCAGACAGGCCCCACTGAAGCTTTCTTT. The V and J genes are TRBV10-3 and TRBJ1-1; weak D call: TRBD1 (6 bases). Germline V gives CDR1 ENHRY, CDR2 SYGVKD. This CDR3 spans 13 amino acids. V lost 6 bases and J 4 bases, leaving 12 bases between the germline ends.

V usage is TRBV6-2 or TRBV6-3 and J usage is TRBJ2-2; 8 nucleotides agree with TRBD1. The germline gives CDR1 MNHEY, CDR2 SVGEGT. This CDR3 has 18 residues. After removal of 6 bases from V and 4 bases from J, the junction contained 16 bases not matched to a gene. The CDR3 bases are TGTGCCAGCAGCGAGGTTATCAACAGGGGGTTTCCCACCGGGGAGCTGTTTTTT. The encoded protein is CASSEVINRGFPTGELFF.

The rearrangement uses TRBV2 and TRBJ2-5; D ambiguous. Germline V gene lookup returns CDR1 SNHLY and CDR2 FYNNEI. With 6 bases removed from V and 5 bases from J, the gap between germline ends came to 7 bases. This CDR3 has 11 residues. The CDR3 coding sequence is TGTGCCAGCAGCTCAAAGGAGACCCAGTACTTC. Its translation is CASSSKETQYF. The variable domain in full, with the rest retrieved from reference TRBV2 and TRBJ2-5, is EPEVTQTPSHQVTQMGQEVILRCVPISNHLYFYWYRQILGQKVEFLVSFYNNEISEKSEIFDDQFSVERPDGSNFTLKIRSTKLEDSAMYFCASSSKETQYFGPGTRLLVL.

The rearrangement joins TRBV2 to TRBJ2-7, with 9 bases that match TRBD2. After removal of 3 bases from V and 3 bases from J, the junction contained 6 bases not matched to a gene. Germline CDR1 reads SNHLY; CDR2 reads FYNNEI. The CDR3 length is 15 residues. The CDR3 nucleotides read TGTGCCAGCAGTGACCATGGGACTAGCCGCTACGAGCAGTACTTC. Protein product: CASSDHGTSRYEQYF. Drawing the rest from reference TRBV2 and TRBJ2-7, the complete variable domain is EPEVTQTPSHQVTQMGQEVILRCVPISNHLYFYWYRQILGQKVEFLVSFYNNEISEKSEIFDDQFSVERPDGSNFTLKIRSTKLEDSAMYFCASSDHGTSRYEQYFGPGTRLTVT.

The chain carries TRBV20-1 and TRBJ2-2; 9 bases map to TRBD2. In germline, CDR1 is DFQATT, CDR2 SNEGSKA (reference sequence). Germline trimming cut 0 bases from V and 0 bases from J; bases unmatched to any gene: 8. The CDR3 has 18 residues. CDR3 sequence reads: CSARDGGLANTNTGELFF. Written as DNA, the CDR3 is TGCAGTGCTAGAGATGGAGGACTAGCGAATACGAACACCGGGGAGCTGTTTTTT.

This clonotype was recorded a few times. The chain combines TRBV20-1 with TRBJ1-2, with D possibly TRBD1 on 5 matching bases. The CDR3 length is 12 residues. Germline values: CDR1 DFQATT, CDR2 SNEGSKA (reference sequence). V lost 0 bases and J 13 bases, leaving 15 bases between the germline ends. For the CDR3, the DNA is TGCAGTGCTAGAGATGAGGGGCGGCCCCCCACCTTC. Residues: CSARDEGRPPTF.

The chain employs TRBV11-2 and TRBJ2-5, with 7 nucleotides matching TRBD1. V dropped 6 bases and J dropped 2; count of bases not matched to a gene: 9. CDR3 length: 15 amino acids. CDR1 is SGHAT, CDR2 FQNNGV, per germline. For the CDR3, the DNA is TGTGCCAGCAGGTTGAGGACAGGCAGTCAAGAGACCCAGTACTTC. Its protein is CASRLRTGSQETQYF.

This chain links TRBV10-3 with TRBJ2-4; D ambiguous. Trimming took off 5 bases at V and 0 bases at J, with 5 bases between the two ends. Per the germline V gene, CDR1 is ENHRY and CDR2 is SYGVKD. CDR3 length: 13 amino acids. The CDR3 DNA reads TGTGCCATCAGTCCCCTAGCCAAAAACATTCAGTACTTC. This encodes CAISPLAKNIQYF.

The chain links TRBV20-1 to TRBJ2-1; D is ambiguous. Germline CDR1 DFQATT, CDR2 SNEGSKA (reference sequence). Trimming stripped 3 bases from V and 3 bases from J, with 12 bases between. This CDR3 spans 14 amino acids. CDR3 DNA: TGCAGTGCTAGTGGGCAGAACGACTACAATGAGCAGTTCTTC. Protein product: CSASGQNDYNEQFF.

The V call is TRBV30, the J call TRBJ2-1; 14 bases match TRBD2. Germline lookup yields CDR1 GTSNPN and CDR2 SVGIG (reference sequence). This CDR3 contains 15 residues. The junction had 6 bases not matched to a gene; V was cut back by 3 bases and J by 8 bases. CDR3 DNA: TGTGCCTGGAGGAAGGGACTAGCGGGAGCGGATGAGCAGTTCTTC. Protein product: CAWRKGLAGADEQFF.

The chain joins TRBV5-4 to TRBJ1-6, with TRBD1 identical over 7 bases. J lost 7 bases, V lost 3 bases, and 10 bases had no gene match. CDR3 length: 16 amino acids. The germline V gene encodes CDR1 SGHNT and CDR2 YYREEE (reference sequence). The CDR3 is CASSSQGVDSNSPLHF. CDR3 coding DNA: TGTGCCAGCAGCTCTCAGGGGGTTGACTCAAATTCACCCCTCCACTTT.

The chain uses TRBV7-9 and TRBJ2-5; D is possibly TRBD2 (6 bases). The germline CDR1 and CDR2 sequences are SEHNR and FQNEAQ (reference sequence). V dropped 2 bases and J dropped 1 base, with 17 bases sitting between them. CDR3 size: 17 residues. In nucleotides, the CDR3 is TGTGCCAGCAGCTTACCCCTCGACGCGGGGCCCCAAGAGACCCAGTACTTC. Translating gives CASSLPLDAGPQETQYF.

This clonotype was picked up a small number of times. The gene calls are TRBV20-1 and TRBJ2-3; possibly TRBD1 for D (5 bases). V lost 3 bases, J lost 4 bases, and 14 bases lay in between. CDR3 length: 14 amino acids. Germline loops: CDR1 DFQATT, CDR2 SNEGSKA (reference sequence). This CDR3 is CSARVRASADTQYF. For the CDR3, the DNA is TGCAGTGCTAGGGTCAGGGCCTCGGCAGATACGCAGTATTTT.

The gene calls are TRBV6-1 and TRBJ1-2; D unresolved. The germline gives CDR1 MNHNS, CDR2 SASEGT. The V and J ends lost 1 base and 5 bases respectively, with 17 bases between them. CDR3 length: 16 residues. CDR3: CASSEVVTPQSYGYTF. The CDR3 nucleotides are TGTGCCAGCAGTGAAGTAGTTACCCCTCAAAGTTATGGCTACACCTTC.

The gene calls are TRBV7-5 and TRBJ1-1; TRBD1 is taken as the D call from the table, unchecked against the DNA. TRBV7-5 is a listed pseudogene. The CDR3 has 15 residues. The CDR3 region is CISEGGNPMNTEAFF. DNA for the CDR3: TGTATCTCTGAGGGGGGGAATCCCATGAACACTGAAGCTTTCTTT.

The chain is built from TRBV27 and TRBJ2-1, with unresolved D. Germline CDR1 and CDR2: MNHEY and SMNVEV (reference sequence). V dropped 8 bases and J dropped 10 bases, with 15 bases sitting between them. This CDR3 has 12 amino acids. CDR3 sequence (DNA): TGTGCCAGCGGATACGAAGGAGCCGAGCAGTTCTTC. This gives the protein CASGYEGAEQFF.

The chain links TRBV25-1 to TRBJ2-1, with D maybe TRBD1 (5 bases). The CDR3 is made up of 16 amino acids. V lost 2 bases to trimming and J lost 0 bases, with 11 bases between them. Looked up from germline, CDR1 is MGHDK and CDR2 is SYGVNS. The CDR3 is CASSEGSTVSYNEQFF. CDR3 DNA: TGTGCCAGCAGTGAAGGGTCGACAGTCTCCTACAATGAGCAGTTCTTC.